This T cell receptor beta chain was recorded in a study of cytomegalovirus exposure and HLA in healthy donors. Across the whole study: From donors who were HLA-typed, an early data release held 80 million to 95 million unique TCRs. Ancestry clustering placed 70% to 90% of around 400 genotyped donors in the Caucasian-associated cluster.

It was healthy bone marrow donors who served as donors. The PCR contained 60 Vbeta and 13 Jbeta primers. TCRdb's table, derived via immunoSEQ multiplex PCR, lists solely in-frame clones and lacks some. The repertoire holds around 200,000 clones, with 75% to 90% as singletons. V shed 3 bases and J 4 bases; nucleotides not matched to a gene: 4. CDR1 is SGHTA and CDR2 is FQGTGA in the germline V gene. The CDR3 is made up of 16 amino acids. The clonotype was recovered from a woman aged 30 to 39 in good health and CMV-seronegative. The chain uses TRBV7-3 and TRBJ2-1, with 12 bases that match TRBD2. The sequencing sample was made of PBMCs. The CDR3 sequence: CASSLGLAGPYNEQFF. The DNA of the CDR3 is TGTGCCAGCAGCTTGGGACTAGCGGGTCCTTACAATGAGCAGTTCTTC.